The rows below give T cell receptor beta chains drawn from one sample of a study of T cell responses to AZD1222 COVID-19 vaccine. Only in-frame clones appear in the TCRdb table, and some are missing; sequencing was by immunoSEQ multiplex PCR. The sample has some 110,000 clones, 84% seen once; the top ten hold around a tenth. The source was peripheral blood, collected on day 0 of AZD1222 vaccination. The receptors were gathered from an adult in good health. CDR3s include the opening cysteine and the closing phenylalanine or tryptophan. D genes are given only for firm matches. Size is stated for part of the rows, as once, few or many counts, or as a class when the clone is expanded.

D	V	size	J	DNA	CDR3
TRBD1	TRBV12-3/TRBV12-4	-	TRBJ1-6	TGTGCCAGCAGTCGGACAGGGGCCCCACCCCTCCACTTT	CASSRTGAPPLHF
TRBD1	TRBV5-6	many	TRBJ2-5	TGTGCCAGCAGCACGCCCTCAGGGGGCTCGGAGACCCAGTACTTC	CASSTPSGGSETQYF
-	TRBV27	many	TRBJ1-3	TGTGCCAGCAGTTTATCGGGGCAGGGTAGAAACACCATATATTTT	CASSLSGQGRNTIYF
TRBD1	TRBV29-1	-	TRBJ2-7	TGCAGCGTTTATATGAGGTCACAGGGGAACGAGCAGTACTTC	CSVYMRSQGNEQYF
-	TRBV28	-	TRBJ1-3	TGTGCCAGCAGTTTTGTCCAGCAAGGAAACACCATATATTTT	CASSFVQQGNTIYF
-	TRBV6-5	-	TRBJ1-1	TGTGCCAGCAGATCTACAGAGGAAGCTTTCTTT	CASRSTEEAFF
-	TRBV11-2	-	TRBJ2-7	TGTGCCAGCAGCTTGCGCAGGGCCTACGAGCAGTACTTC	CASSLRRAYEQYF
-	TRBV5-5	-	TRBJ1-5	TGTGCCAGCAGCCCGGCTATACAGGGAGCCCAGCATTTT	CASSPAIQGAQHF
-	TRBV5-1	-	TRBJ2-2	TGCGCCAGCAGCTTGCCGGGTGGCGGGGAGCTGTTTTTT	CASSLPGGGELFF
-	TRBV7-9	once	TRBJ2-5	TGTGCCAGCAGCTTATACAGGGCCCAAGAGACCCAGTACTTC	CASSLYRAQETQYF
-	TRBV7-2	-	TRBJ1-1	TGTGCCAGCACCAAACTTAGGATCAGACCCGAAGCTTTCTTT	CASTKLRIRPEAFF
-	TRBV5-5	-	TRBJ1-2	TGTGCCAGCAGCTTGGCGCAGGGGTCAGGTCTAATTTACGGCTACACCTTC	CASSLAQGSGLIYGYTF
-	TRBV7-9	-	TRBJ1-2	TGTGCCAGCAGCTTTACGCGCAGCTATGGCTACACCTTC	CASSFTRSYGYTF
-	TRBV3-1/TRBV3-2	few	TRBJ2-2	TGTGCCAGCAGCCCGCCCACAGGGATCGGGGAGCTGTTTTTT	CASSPPTGIGELFF
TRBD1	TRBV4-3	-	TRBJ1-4	TGCGCCAGCAGCCTCGACAGGGCCGAGGCAACTAATGAAAAACTGTTTTTT	CASSLDRAEATNEKLFF
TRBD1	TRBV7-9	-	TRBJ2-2	TGTGCCAGCAGCTTAACGGGACAGGGGGTTGGCACCGGGGAGCTGTTTTTT	CASSLTGQGVGTGELFF
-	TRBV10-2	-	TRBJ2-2	TGCGCCAGCAACGGGATGGGCACCGGGGAGCTGTTTTTT	CASNGMGTGELFF
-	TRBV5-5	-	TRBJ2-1	TGTGCCAGCAGCTCCTCTTATAATAAGTACAATGAGCAGTTCTTC	CASSSSYNKYNEQFF
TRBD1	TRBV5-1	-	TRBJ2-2	TGCGCCAGCAGCTTGTTTGACAGGGCGAACACCGGGGAGCTGTTTTTT	CASSLFDRANTGELFF
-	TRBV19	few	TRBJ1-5	TGTGCCAGCAAGGGGTCCCTCCTCAGGTTGGGTCAGCCCCAGCATTTT	CASKGSLLRLGQPQHF
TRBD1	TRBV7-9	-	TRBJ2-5	TGTGCCAGCAGATCCGGGACAGGGGTTCAGGAGACCCAGTACTTC	CASRSGTGVQETQYF
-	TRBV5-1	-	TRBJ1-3	TGCGCCAGCAGCCCGACAGTCAGGAGCTCTGGAAACACCATATATTTT	CASSPTVRSSGNTIYF
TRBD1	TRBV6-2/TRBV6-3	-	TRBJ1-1	TGTGCCAGCAGTTACACCCCCAGGACAGGAATGAACACTGAAGCTTTCTTT	CASSYTPRTGMNTEAFF
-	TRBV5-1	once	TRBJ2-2	TGCGCCAGCAGCTTGACGGCAGGACGCGGCGGGGAGCTGTTTTTT	CASSLTAGRGGELFF
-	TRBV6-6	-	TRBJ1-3	TGTGCCAGCAGTCAGGCCCTGAGAACTTCCTCTGGAAACACCATATATTTT	CASSQALRTSSGNTIYF
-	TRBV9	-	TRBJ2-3	TGTGCCAGCAGCGTAGTGCTGGGAGGCACAGATACGCAGTATTTT	CASSVVLGGTDTQYF
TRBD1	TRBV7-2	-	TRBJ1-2	TGTGCCAGCAGCTTAGACGGGACAGGGTCCTATGGCTACACCTTC	CASSLDGTGSYGYTF
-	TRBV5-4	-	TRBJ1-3	TGTGCCAGCAGCTTGCTCGGAGGGAGGTCTGGAAACACCATATATTTT	CASSLLGGRSGNTIYF
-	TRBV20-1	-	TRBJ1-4	TGCAGTGCTAGAATCAGAGAAAAACTGTTTTTT	CSARIREKLFF
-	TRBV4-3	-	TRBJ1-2	TGCGCCAGCAGCCAAGTTCGGCAGAGAGGGGACTATGGCTACACCTTC	CASSQVRQRGDYGYTF
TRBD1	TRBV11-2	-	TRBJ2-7	TGTGCCAGCAGCTTCCTAGGGGACAGGTCCTACGAGCAGTACTTC	CASSFLGDRSYEQYF
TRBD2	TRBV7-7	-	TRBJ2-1	TGTGCTAGCAGCCCGGGACTAGCGGCCCGGGGTGAGCAGTTCTTC	CASSPGLAARGEQFF
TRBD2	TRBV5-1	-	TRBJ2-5	TGCGCCAGCAGCTTGGCCGGAGCGGGGTATCGGGAGACCCAGTACTTC	CASSLAGAGYRETQYF
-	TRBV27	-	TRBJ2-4	TGTGCCAGCAGTCAGCGGGCCTTAGCCAAAAACATTCAGTACTTC	CASSQRALAKNIQYF
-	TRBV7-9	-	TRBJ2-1	TGTGCCAGCAGCCTTCGACAGGACTCCTACAATGAGCAGTTCTTC	CASSLRQDSYNEQFF
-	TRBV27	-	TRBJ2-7	TGTGCCAGCAAAGGGACCTACGAGCAGTACTTC	CASKGTYEQYF
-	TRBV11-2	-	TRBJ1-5	TGTGCCAGCAGCTACCAAGGGGGGGCGGGTCAGCCCCAGCATTTT	CASSYQGGAGQPQHF
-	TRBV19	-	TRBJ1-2	TGTGCCTCCCAACCGGGTAAAGACTATGGCTACACCTTC	CASQPGKDYGYTF
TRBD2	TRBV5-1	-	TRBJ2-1	TGCGCCAGCAGCATGGGGTCTAGCGGCTACAATGAGCAGTTCTTC	CASSMGSSGYNEQFF
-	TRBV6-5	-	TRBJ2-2	TGTGCCAGCAGTCACGACAGAACTTTCAACGGGGAGCTGTTTTTT	CASSHDRTFNGELFF
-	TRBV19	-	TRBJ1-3	TGTGCCAGTAAAGCCGAGGGAGGAAACACCATATATTTT	CASKAEGGNTIYF
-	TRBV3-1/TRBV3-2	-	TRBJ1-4	TGTGCCAGCAGCCAAGGGGGACACTCAACTAATGAAAAACTGTTTTTT	CASSQGGHSTNEKLFF
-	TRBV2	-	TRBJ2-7	TGTGCCAGCAGTGTGTCGGCGGGCTACGAGCAGTACTTC	CASSVSAGYEQYF
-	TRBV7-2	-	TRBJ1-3	TGTGCCAGCAGCTTAACAGGGCTAACGGGAAACACCATATATTTT	CASSLTGLTGNTIYF
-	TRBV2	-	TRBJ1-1	TGTGCCAGCAGTGTCGGTTGGGTGAACACTGAAGCTTTCTTT	CASSVGWVNTEAFF
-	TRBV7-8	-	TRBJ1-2	TGTGCCAGCAGCCCCCAAGTCAGGGCTGGCTACACCTTC	CASSPQVRAGYTF
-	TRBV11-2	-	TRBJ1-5	TGTGCCAGCAGTGAGGGGGGACATGGCAATCAGCCCCAGCATTTT	CASSEGGHGNQPQHF
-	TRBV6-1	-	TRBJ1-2	TGTGCCAGCAGTGATAAGGACGCCGAAGTGAGCTACACCTTC	CASSDKDAEVSYTF
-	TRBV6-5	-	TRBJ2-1	TGTGCCAGCAGCAGGGACTCCCGCTCTCAGGAGCAGTTCTTC	CASSRDSRSQEQFF
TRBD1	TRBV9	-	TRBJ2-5	TGTGCCAGCAGCGCCGGGACAGGGTATGGCCAAGAGACCCAGTACTTC	CASSAGTGYGQETQYF
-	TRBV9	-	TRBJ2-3	TGTGCCAGCAGCGTAGATAAGGAGGGGGGCACAGATACGCAGTATTTT	CASSVDKEGGTDTQYF
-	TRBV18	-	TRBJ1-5	TGTGCCAGCTCATTGGGCCTTAGCAATCAGCCCCAGCATTTT	CASSLGLSNQPQHF
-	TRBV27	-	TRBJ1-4	TGTGCCAGCAGTTTATCCGGGGGCAGGGCAAATGAAAAACTGTTTTTT	CASSLSGGRANEKLFF
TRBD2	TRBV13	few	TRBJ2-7	TGTGCCAGCAGCTTAGGCCCATCGGGAGGCTACGAGCAGTACTTC	CASSLGPSGGYEQYF
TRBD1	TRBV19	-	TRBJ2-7	TGTGCCAGTAGCCCCACAGGGGTTGGCTACGAGCAGTACTTC	CASSPTGVGYEQYF
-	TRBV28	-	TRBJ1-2	TGTGCCAGCAGTTTCCCGGTCAGGGAGGCTGTCTACACCTTC	CASSFPVREAVYTF